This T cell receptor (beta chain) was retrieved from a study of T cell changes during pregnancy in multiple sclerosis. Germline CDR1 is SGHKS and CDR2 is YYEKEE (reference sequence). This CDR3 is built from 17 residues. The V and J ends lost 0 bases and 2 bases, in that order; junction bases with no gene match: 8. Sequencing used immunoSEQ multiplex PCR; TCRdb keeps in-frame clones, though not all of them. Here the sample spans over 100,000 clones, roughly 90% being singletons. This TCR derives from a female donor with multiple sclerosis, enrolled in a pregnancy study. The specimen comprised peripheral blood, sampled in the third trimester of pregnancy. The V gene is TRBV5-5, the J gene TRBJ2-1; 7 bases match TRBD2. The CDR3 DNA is TGTGCCAGCAGCTTGGATGGTACTAGCGTCACCTACAATGAGCAGTTCTTC. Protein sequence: CASSLDGTSVTYNEQFF.